These 30 T cell receptor beta chains came from one sample sequenced in a study of human versus mouse CDR3 diversity and MHC coevolution. The data were produced by immunoSEQ multiplex PCR, yet TCRdb's version contains in-frame clones alone and is incomplete. The repertoire has tens of thousands of clones, 90% to 95% of them found once; the top ten carry around 1.5%. The source material was naive CD4+ T cells from blood. Subset given: CD45RO-negative CD62L-positive naive CD4 T cells. The receptors here all came from a person between 25 and 75 years old in good health.

The V call is TRBV27, the J call TRBJ1-5, with 7 bases that match TRBD1. The CDR3 totals 14 residues. CDR1 is MNHEY, CDR2 SMNVEV, per germline (reference sequence). V gave up 3 bases and J gave up 5 bases; unmatched junction bases: 4. Here the CDR3 DNA reads TGTGCCAGCAGTTTCTCAGGGGGTTATCAGCCCCAGCATTTT. Protein: CASSFSGGYQPQHF.

This clone appeared once. This chain connects TRBV30 to TRBJ2-3; 10 bases are a match to TRBD2. The CDR3 contains 13 residues. J lost 1 base, V lost 6 bases, and 1 base had no gene match. Germline CDR1 and CDR2: GTSNPN and SVGIG (reference sequence). The CDR3 sequence is CACGLAGTDTQYF. CDR3 nucleotides: TGTGCCTGTGGACTAGCGGGCACAGATACGCAGTATTTT. Looking up the rest from reference TRBV30 and TRBJ2-3 gives the full variable domain: SQTIHQWPATLVQPVGSPLSLECTVEGTSNPNLYWYRQAAGRGLQLLFYSVGIGQISSEVPQNLSASRPQDRQFILSSKKLLLSDSGFYLCACGLAGTDTQYFGPGTRLTVL.

V usage is TRBV7-8 and J usage is TRBJ2-5, with D tentatively TRBD2 (5 bases). The J call may be in error: the DNA end matches TRBJ2-7 better. The germline CDR1 and CDR2 sequences are SGHVS and FQNEAQ. This CDR3 is built from 15 residues. CDR3 loop: CASSAQPGSSYEQYF. CDR3 bases: TGTGCCAGCAGCGCTCAGCCGGGAAGTTCCTACGAGCAGTACTTC.

The chain employs TRBV9 and TRBJ2-7, with a tentative D call TRBD1 (5 bases). Per the germline V gene, CDR1 is SGDLS and CDR2 is YYNGEE. V gave up 0 bases and J gave up 6 bases, with 22 bases separating them. CDR3 size: 17 residues. CDR3 nucleotide sequence: TGTGCCAGCAGCGTAGTTAGGTTGGGGCTCAGGGAAGGCGAGCAGTACTTC. It is translated as CASSVVRLGLREGEQYF.

This chain joins TRBV30 and TRBJ1-6, with 8 bases aligning to TRBD1. V lost 5 bases to trimming and J lost 9 bases; unmatched junction nucleotides: 6. Germline CDR1 GTSNPN, CDR2 SVGIG (reference sequence). The CDR3 length is 13 residues. The CDR3 region is CAWGPGGSSPLHF. The CDR3 DNA sequence: TGTGCCTGGGGCCCAGGGGGCAGTTCACCCCTCCACTTT.

This clone occurred a few times. This sequence joins TRBV7-2 and TRBJ1-3, with unresolved D. CDR1 SGHTA and CDR2 FQGNSA come from the germline V gene. This CDR3 has 16 residues. V lost 5 bases, J lost 4 bases, and 18 bases lay in between. This chain's CDR3 is CASSTPLKASGNTIYF. The CDR3 DNA sequence: TGTGCCAGCAGCACCCCCCTGAAAGCGAGCGGAAACACCATATATTTT.

The chain couples TRBV18 to TRBJ2-5; D may be TRBD2 (5 bases). Germline V gives CDR1 KGHSH, CDR2 LQKENI. The CDR3 totals 15 residues. Trimming took off 2 bases at V and 1 base at J, with 11 bases between the two ends. In nucleotides, the CDR3 is TGTGCCAGCTCACCAAGGGAGCTAACCCAAGAGACCCAGTACTTC. The encoded protein is CASSPRELTQETQYF.

The chain has TRBV12-5 and TRBJ2-1; D not resolved. Germline V lookup: CDR1 LGHNT, CDR2 FRNRAP. Trimming shortened V by 3 bases and J by 2 bases, and 8 bases separated the two germline ends. The CDR3 extends over 14 amino acids. The chain's CDR3 is CASGLEAPYNEQFF. CDR3 in DNA: TGTGCTAGTGGTTTAGAGGCCCCCTACAATGAGCAGTTCTTC. Supplemented by reference TRBV12-5 and TRBJ2-1, the full variable domain reads DARVTQTPRHKVTEMGQEVTMRCQPILGHNTVFWYRQTMMQGLELLAYFRNRAPLDDSGMPKDRFSAEMPDATLATLKIQPSEPRDSAVYFCASGLEAPYNEQFFGPGTRLTVL.

The genes are TRBV29-1 and TRBJ2-1; D uncertain. There are 14 residues in the CDR3. V shed 3 bases and J shed 0 bases, with 9 bases lying between them. The V gene's germline CDR1 is SQVTM and CDR2 ANQGSEA. The CDR3 nucleotides read TGCAGCGTTGAGGGTCGGGTCTCCTACAATGAGCAGTTCTTC. It encodes CSVEGRVSYNEQFF.

CDR3 loop: CASSLGRGQYNEKLFF. The DNA for the CDR3 is TGTGCCAGCAGTTTGGGGCGAGGACAGTATAATGAAAAACTGTTTTTT. V and J are TRBV27 and TRBJ1-4, with D possibly TRBD1 on 6 matching bases. The CDR3 loop spans 16 amino acids. Germline loops: CDR1 MNHEY, CDR2 SMNVEV (reference sequence). Deletions cut 3 bases from V and 4 bases from J, with 15 bases between. Drawing the rest from reference TRBV27 and TRBJ1-4, the complete variable domain is EAQVTQNPRYLITVTGKKLTVTCSQNMNHEYMSWYRQDPGLGLRQIYYSMNVEVTDKGDVPEGYKVSRKEKRNFPLILESPSPNQTSLYFCASSLGRGQYNEKLFFGSGTQLSVL.

The chain is built from TRBV18 and TRBJ2-1, with 10 positions matching TRBD2. V was clipped by 2 bases and J by 5 bases; unmatched bases: 9. The CDR3 has 17 amino acids. Looked up from germline, CDR1 is KGHSH and CDR2 is LQKENI. The CDR3 nucleotides are TGTGCCAGCTCACCAGGAATAGCGGGGGGCCCAGACAATGAGCAGTTCTTC. Translating it yields CASSPGIAGGPDNEQFF.

J is TRBJ2-1 and V is TRBV28; TRBD1 agrees at 7 bases. This CDR3 has 14 residues. Looked up from germline, CDR1 is MDHEN and CDR2 is SYDVKM. Losses at the gene ends were 7 bases for V and 9 bases for J; bases not matched to a gene: 12. The CDR3 DNA sequence: TGTGCCAGCACTCCAGGGGGATCAGTCGGTGAGCAGTTCTTC. It yields the protein CASTPGGSVGEQFF.

V gene TRBV5-1 combines with J gene TRBJ2-7; 7 bases line up with TRBD1. The CDR3 has 20 residues. V lost 4 bases, J lost 2 bases, and 24 bases stayed unmatched. CDR1 and CDR2 (germline): SGHRS, YFSETQ. The CDR3 spells CASSPLPRRGGRGNTYEQYF. In nucleotides, the CDR3 is TGCGCCAGCAGCCCACTACCCCGAAGAGGGGGCAGGGGGAACACCTACGAGCAGTACTTC.

The V call is TRBV19, the J call TRBJ2-7, with 9 nucleotides matching TRBD2. With 4 bases clipped from V and 4 bases from J, the junction kept 8 bases outside the gene matches. Germline CDR1 LNHDA, CDR2 SQIVND (reference sequence). CDR3 length equals 15 residues. The CDR3 reads CASSKGASGTYEQYF. Here the CDR3 DNA reads TGTGCCAGTAGTAAAGGGGCTAGCGGGACTTACGAGCAGTACTTC.

V gene TRBV6-5 combines with J gene TRBJ2-5, with 7 bases aligning to TRBD1. The better agreement between TRBJ2-7 and the DNA end casts doubt on the J call. Per germline, CDR1 MNHEY and CDR2 SVGAGI. CDR3 size: 16 residues. The CDR3: CASSFTQGPRSYEQYF. CDR3 sequence (DNA): TGTGCCAGCAGTTTCACACAGGGGCCCCGTTCGTACGAGCAGTACTTC.

The rearrangement uses TRBV30 and TRBJ1-5; D is uncertain. V was trimmed by 7 bases and J by 5 bases, leaving 15 bases between them. The germline V gene has CDR1 GTSNPN and CDR2 SVGIG (reference sequence). This CDR3 contains 13 residues. CDR3 sequence reads: CAFAQSSDQPQHF. The DNA of the CDR3 is TGTGCCTTTGCTCAATCCTCAGATCAGCCCCAGCATTTT.

The gene calls are TRBV7-9 and TRBJ2-1, with 7 bases matching TRBD2. The germline V gene has CDR1 SEHNR and CDR2 FQNEAQ (reference sequence). This CDR3 region has 15 residues. J gave up 5 bases and V 8 bases, and 12 bases lay outside the gene matches. The CDR3 reads CASVAASGGDNEQFF. CDR3 DNA sequence: TGTGCCAGCGTAGCGGCTAGCGGAGGTGACAATGAGCAGTTCTTC. The variable domain in full, completed from reference TRBV7-9 and TRBJ2-1, reads DTGVSQNPRHKITKRGQNVTFRCDPISEHNRLYWYRQTLGQGPEFLTYFQNEAQLEKSRLLSDRFSAERPKGSFSTLEIQRTEQGDSAMYLCASVAASGGDNEQFFGPGTRLTVL.

V and J are TRBV4-3 and TRBJ2-7, with TRBD2 matching over 12 bases. CDR3 size: 15 residues. Germline V CDR1 and CDR2: LGHNA, YSLEER. Trimming removed 4 bases from V and 3 bases from J; junction bases left unmatched: 4. CDR3 sequence (DNA): TGCGCCAGCAGCCTGACTAGCGGGGGACTCTACGAGCAGTACTTC. As protein: CASSLTSGGLYEQYF.

V usage is TRBV29-1 and J usage is TRBJ2-7, with 8 nucleotides matching TRBD1. The CDR3 consists of 12 residues. With V trimmed by 6 bases and J by 5 bases, 6 bases remained unmatched. CDR1 and CDR2 (germline): SQVTM, ANQGSEA. The CDR3: CSVARTGNEQYF. The CDR3 nucleotides read TGCAGCGTGGCCAGGACAGGGAACGAGCAGTACTTC.

This chain uses TRBV5-7 with TRBJ1-5; TRBD1 aligns across 7 bases. TRBV5-7 is an ORF; its function is uncertain. With 0 bases clipped from V and 4 bases from J, the junction kept 7 bases outside the gene matches. The CDR3 totals 16 residues. CDR3 DNA sequence: TGTGCCAGCAGCTTGGGTAGGGGGCAAGGTAATCAGCCCCAGCATTTT. Protein: CASSLGRGQGNQPQHF.

This chain uses TRBV20-1 with TRBJ1-1; 8 bases are a match to TRBD1. The V gene's germline CDR1 is DFQATT and CDR2 SNEGSKA (reference sequence). CDR3 length: 11 residues. After removal of 6 bases from V and 12 bases from J, the junction contained 9 bases not matched to a gene. The CDR3: CSAVDRGMTFF. CDR3 nucleotide sequence: TGCAGTGCCGTAGACAGGGGTATGACTTTCTTT.

This chain joins TRBV10-3 and TRBJ1-1, with 10 bases that match TRBD1. CDR3 length: 15 amino acids. From germline, CDR1 is ENHRY and CDR2 SYGVKD. V gave up 3 bases and J gave up 5 bases; unmatched junction bases: 6. CDR3 DNA sequence: TGTGCCATCAGTGATGACAGGGGGCCTGGGACTGAAGCTTTCTTT. Its translation: CAISDDRGPGTEAFF.

The rearrangement links TRBV6-5 to TRBJ1-6; 9 bases are shared with TRBD1. Germline values: CDR1 MNHEY, CDR2 SVGAGI. This CDR3 comprises 15 residues. Trimming removed 2 bases from V and 7 bases from J; junction bases left unmatched: 3. CDR3 bases: TGTGCCAGCAGTTACCGTGGACAGGGGAATTCACCCCTCCACTTT. Its protein product is CASSYRGQGNSPLHF.

This chain joins TRBV5-1 and TRBJ1-3; the D gene is possibly TRBD1 (5 bases). V was shortened by 4 bases and J by 1 base, with 6 bases between the two germline ends. Germline V gene lookup returns CDR1 SGHRS and CDR2 YFSETQ. This CDR3 contains 13 residues. CDR3 sequence reads: CASSQGSGNTIYF. Here the CDR3 DNA reads TGCGCCAGCAGCCAGGGTTCTGGAAACACCATATATTTT.

This clone occurred once. The chain uses TRBV5-1 and TRBJ2-3; D is perhaps TRBD1 (6 bases). This CDR3 is built from 15 residues. The V end lost 5 bases, the J end lost 0 bases, and 13 bases lay between the germline ends. CDR1 and CDR2 (germline): SGHRS, YFSETQ. DNA of the CDR3: TGCGCCAGCAGTTGGACAGATCCTAGCACAGATACGCAGTATTTT. Translating gives CASSWTDPSTDTQYF.

This rearrangement joins TRBV11-2 to TRBJ2-7; D not certain. Germline V CDR1 and CDR2: SGHAT, FQNNGV. V lost 5 bases to trimming and J lost 3 bases, with 8 bases between them. The CDR3 is made up of 12 amino acids. CDR3 region: CASSTGLYEQYF. The CDR3 bases are TGTGCCAGCAGCACGGGTCTCTACGAGCAGTACTTC.

The chain uses TRBV27 and TRBJ1-2; 7 bases are shared with TRBD1. This CDR3 spans 17 amino acids. V trimming: 4 bases; J trimming: 0 bases; junction bases outside the gene matches: 11. Germline assignment: CDR1 MNHEY and CDR2 SMNVEV (reference sequence). CDR3 DNA sequence: TGTGCCAGCAGTTCCCACGGGACAGCCTTTTCTAACTATGGCTACACCTTC. It translates to CASSSHGTAFSNYGYTF.

This sequence joins TRBV2 and TRBJ2-7, with 7 bases lining up with TRBD2. CDR1 is SNHLY and CDR2 is FYNNEI in the germline V gene. V shed 9 bases, J shed 1 base, and the junction held 6 bases outside the gene matches. This CDR3 has 13 residues. Written as DNA, the CDR3 is TGTGCCAGGGGGGGGACGGGGTCCTACGAGCAGTACTTC. This codes for CARGGTGSYEQYF.

This sequence joins TRBV6-6 and TRBJ1-5; TRBD1 aligns across 8 bases. The V and J ends lost 6 bases and 4 bases, in that order; junction bases with no gene match: 5. This CDR3 has 14 residues. Germline V gene sequence: CDR1 MNHNY, CDR2 SVGAGI (reference sequence). The CDR3 loop is CASSGQGRNQPQHF. The CDR3 nucleotides are TGTGCCAGCAGCGGACAGGGAAGAAATCAGCCCCAGCATTTT.

V is TRBV18 and J is TRBJ1-1; TRBD1 matches 7 bases. This CDR3 is 14 amino acids long. The V gene end was trimmed by 3 bases and the J gene end by 5 bases; junction bases not matched to a gene: 6. In germline, CDR1 is KGHSH, CDR2 LQKENI. The CDR3 protein is CASSPPDRRTEAFF. The CDR3 DNA sequence: TGTGCCAGCTCACCCCCGGACAGGCGTACTGAAGCTTTCTTT.